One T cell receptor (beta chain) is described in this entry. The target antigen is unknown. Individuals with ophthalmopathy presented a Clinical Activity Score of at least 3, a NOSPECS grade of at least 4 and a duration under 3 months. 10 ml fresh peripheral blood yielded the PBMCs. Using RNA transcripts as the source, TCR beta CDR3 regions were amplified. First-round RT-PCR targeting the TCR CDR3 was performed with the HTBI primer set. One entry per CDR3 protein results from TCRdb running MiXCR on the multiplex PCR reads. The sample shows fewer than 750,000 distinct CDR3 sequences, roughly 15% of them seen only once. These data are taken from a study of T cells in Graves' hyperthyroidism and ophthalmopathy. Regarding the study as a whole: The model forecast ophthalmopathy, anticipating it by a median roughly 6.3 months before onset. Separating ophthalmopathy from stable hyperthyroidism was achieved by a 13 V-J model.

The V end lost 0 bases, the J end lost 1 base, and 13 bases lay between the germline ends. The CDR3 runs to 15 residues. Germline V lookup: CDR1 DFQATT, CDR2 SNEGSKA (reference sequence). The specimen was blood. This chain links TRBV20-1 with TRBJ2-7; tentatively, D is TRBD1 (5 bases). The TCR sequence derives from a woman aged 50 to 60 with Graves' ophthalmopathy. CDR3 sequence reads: CSARDRTGSSYEQYF. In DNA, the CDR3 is TGCAGTGCTAGAGATCGTACAGGCAGTTCCTACGAGCAGTACTTC.